This is a list of T cell receptor beta chains from one sample in a study of regulatory T cells in long-lasting Graves disease. From the multiplex PCR reads, TCRdb called clonotypes with MiXCR, one entry per CDR3 protein. Of 550,000 to 650,000 distinct CDR3 sequences in the sample, approximately 16% were seen once. The same data also contributed to another study, on T cells in Graves' hyperthyroidism and ophthalmopathy.

This sample comprised peripheral blood mononuclear cells (PBMCs), obtained at new diagnosis, from a patient treated with antithyroid drugs. These receptors were obtained from a man aged 18 to 29 with Graves disease. CDR3s include the opening cysteine and the closing phenylalanine or tryptophan. D genes are given only for firm matches. Clone size is shown for a subset of rows, as once, few, many or a class of expanded clone.

d_gene: TRBD1
j_gene: TRBJ1-2
abundance: many
v_gene: TRBV3-1
CDR3nt: TGTGCCAGCAGCCCGGGACAGGGATTGGATGGCTACACCTTC
CDR3aa: CASSPGQGLDGYTF

d_gene: .
j_gene: TRBJ2-7
abundance: .
v_gene: TRBV28
CDR3nt: TGTGCCAGCAGACCTCGGACTTCTGGCCTGCTCGAGCAGTACTTC
CDR3aa: CASRPRTSGLLEQYF

d_gene: TRBD1
j_gene: TRBJ1-2
abundance: many
v_gene: TRBV20-1
CDR3nt: TGCAGTGCTGTACGACAGGGGGCGGGCGGCTATGGCTACACCTTC
CDR3aa: CSAVRQGAGGYGYTF

d_gene: .
j_gene: TRBJ2-7
abundance: .
v_gene: TRBV27
CDR3nt: TGTGCCAGCAGTTTAGGGACCCCACACCGGTACGAGCAGTACTTC
CDR3aa: CASSLGTPHRYEQYF

d_gene: TRBD1
j_gene: TRBJ1-1
abundance: many
v_gene: TRBV28
CDR3nt: TGTGCCAGCACTTGGACAGGGGTCACTGAAGCTTTCTTT
CDR3aa: CASTWTGVTEAFF

d_gene: .
j_gene: TRBJ1-1
abundance: .
v_gene: TRBV2
CDR3nt: TGTGCCAGCAGTGAAGCGGCAGTAAAGAACACTGAAGCTTTCTTT
CDR3aa: CASSEAAVKNTEAFF

d_gene: .
j_gene: TRBJ2-3
abundance: .
v_gene: TRBV6-1
CDR3nt: TGTGCCAGCAGCCGAGACCTCGGACGGGGCACAGATACGCAGTATTTT
CDR3aa: CASSRDLGRGTDTQYF

d_gene: .
j_gene: TRBJ1-1
abundance: many
v_gene: TRBV7-9
CDR3nt: TGTGCCAGCAGCTTCCCAGGGGACATGAACACTGAAGCTTTCTTT
CDR3aa: CASSFPGDMNTEAFF

d_gene: TRBD1
j_gene: TRBJ2-7
abundance: many
v_gene: TRBV3-1
CDR3nt: TGTGCCAGCAGCCGACCGGGACAGGGGAACGAGCAGTACTTC
CDR3aa: CASSRPGQGNEQYF

d_gene: .
j_gene: TRBJ1-3
abundance: .
v_gene: TRBV7-8
CDR3nt: TGTGCCAGCAGCTTAGGCTCGGTGGGCAGGGCATATGACACCATATATTTT
CDR3aa: CASSLGSVGRAYDTIYF